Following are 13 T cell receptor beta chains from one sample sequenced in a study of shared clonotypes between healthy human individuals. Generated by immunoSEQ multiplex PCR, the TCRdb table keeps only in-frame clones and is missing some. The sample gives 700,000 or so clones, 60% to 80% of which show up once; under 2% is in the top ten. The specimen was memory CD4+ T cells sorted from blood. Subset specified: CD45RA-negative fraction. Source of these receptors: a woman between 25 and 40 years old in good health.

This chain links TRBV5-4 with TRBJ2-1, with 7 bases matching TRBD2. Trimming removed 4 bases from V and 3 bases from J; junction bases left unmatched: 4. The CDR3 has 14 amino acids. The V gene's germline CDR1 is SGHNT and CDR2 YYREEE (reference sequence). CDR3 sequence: CASSGSGGYNEQFF. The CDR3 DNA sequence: TGTGCCAGCAGCGGCTCGGGGGGCTACAATGAGCAGTTCTTC.

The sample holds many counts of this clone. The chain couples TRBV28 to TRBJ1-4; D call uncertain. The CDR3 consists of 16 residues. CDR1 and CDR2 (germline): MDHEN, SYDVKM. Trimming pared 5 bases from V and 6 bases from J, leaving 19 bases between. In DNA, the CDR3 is TGTGCCAGCAGTCTCGGGAGAGGCCGAGGGTATGAAAAACTGTTTTTT. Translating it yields CASSLGRGRGYEKLFF.

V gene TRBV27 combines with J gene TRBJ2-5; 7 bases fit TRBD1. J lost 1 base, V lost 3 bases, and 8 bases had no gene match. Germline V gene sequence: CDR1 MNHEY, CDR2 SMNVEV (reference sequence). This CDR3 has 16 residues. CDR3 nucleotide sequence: TGTGCCAGCAGTTTCGGCTGGGGACAGATCCAAGAGACCCAGTACTTC. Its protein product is CASSFGWGQIQETQYF.

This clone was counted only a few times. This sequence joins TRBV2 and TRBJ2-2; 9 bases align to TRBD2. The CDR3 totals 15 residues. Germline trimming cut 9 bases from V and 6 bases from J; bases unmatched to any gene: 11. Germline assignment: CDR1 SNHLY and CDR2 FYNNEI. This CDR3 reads CASRIGGRGAGELFF. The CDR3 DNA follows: TGTGCCAGTCGAATTGGCGGGAGGGGCGCCGGGGAGCTGTTTTTT.

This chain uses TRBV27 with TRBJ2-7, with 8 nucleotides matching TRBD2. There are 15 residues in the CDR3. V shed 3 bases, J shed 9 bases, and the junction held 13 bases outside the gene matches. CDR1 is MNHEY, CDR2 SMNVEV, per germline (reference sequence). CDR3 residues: CASSLGSQREKGQYF. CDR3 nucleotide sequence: TGTGCCAGCAGTTTGGGGTCCCAGCGGGAGAAAGGGCAGTACTTC.

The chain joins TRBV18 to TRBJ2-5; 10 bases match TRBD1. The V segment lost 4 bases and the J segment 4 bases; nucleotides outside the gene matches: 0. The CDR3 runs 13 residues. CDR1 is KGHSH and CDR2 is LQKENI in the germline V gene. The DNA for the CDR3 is TGTGCCAGCTCACGGACAGGGGGAGAGACCCAGTACTTC. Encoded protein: CASSRTGGETQYF.

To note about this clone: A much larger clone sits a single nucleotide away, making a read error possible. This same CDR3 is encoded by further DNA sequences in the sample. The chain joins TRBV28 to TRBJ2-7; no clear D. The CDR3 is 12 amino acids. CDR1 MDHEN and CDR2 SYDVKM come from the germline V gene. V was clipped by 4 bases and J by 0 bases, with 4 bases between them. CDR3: CASSSGSYEQYF. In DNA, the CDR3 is TGTGCCAGCAGTTCCGGCTCCTACGAGCAGTACTTC.

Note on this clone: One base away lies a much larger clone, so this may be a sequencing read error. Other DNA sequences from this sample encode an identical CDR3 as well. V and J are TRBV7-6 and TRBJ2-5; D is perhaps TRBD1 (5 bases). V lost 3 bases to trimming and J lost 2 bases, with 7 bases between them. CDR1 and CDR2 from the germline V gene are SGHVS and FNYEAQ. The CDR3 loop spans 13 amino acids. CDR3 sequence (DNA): TGTGCCAGCAGCTTGGGGCAGCAAGAGACCCAGTACTTC. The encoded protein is CASSLGQQETQYF.

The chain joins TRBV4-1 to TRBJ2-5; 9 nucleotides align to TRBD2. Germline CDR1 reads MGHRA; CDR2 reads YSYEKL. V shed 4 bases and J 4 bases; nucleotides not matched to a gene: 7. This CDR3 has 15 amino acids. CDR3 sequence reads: CASSRGSGSPETQYF. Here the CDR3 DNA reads TGCGCCAGCAGCCGGGGTAGCGGGAGTCCAGAGACCCAGTACTTC.

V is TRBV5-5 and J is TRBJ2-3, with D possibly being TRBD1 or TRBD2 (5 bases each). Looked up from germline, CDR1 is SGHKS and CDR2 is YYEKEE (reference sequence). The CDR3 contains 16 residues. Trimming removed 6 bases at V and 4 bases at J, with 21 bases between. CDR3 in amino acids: CASTRPGANGADTQYF. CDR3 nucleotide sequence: TGTGCCAGCACCCGGCCCGGGGCAAATGGGGCAGATACGCAGTATTTT.

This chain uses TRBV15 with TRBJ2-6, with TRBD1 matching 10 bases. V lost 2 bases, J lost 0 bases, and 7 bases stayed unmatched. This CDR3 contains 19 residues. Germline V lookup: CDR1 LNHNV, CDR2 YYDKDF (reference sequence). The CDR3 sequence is CATSRSAGTGDSGANVLTF. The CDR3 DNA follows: TGTGCCACCAGCAGATCGGCCGGGACAGGGGACTCTGGGGCCAACGTCCTGACTTTC.

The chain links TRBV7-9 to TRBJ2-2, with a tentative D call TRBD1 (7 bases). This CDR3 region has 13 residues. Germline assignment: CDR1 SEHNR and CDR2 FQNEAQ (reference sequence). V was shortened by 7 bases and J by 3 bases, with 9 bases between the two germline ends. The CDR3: CASIRGDTGELFF. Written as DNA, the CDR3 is TGTGCCAGCATCAGGGGGGACACCGGGGAGCTGTTTTTT.

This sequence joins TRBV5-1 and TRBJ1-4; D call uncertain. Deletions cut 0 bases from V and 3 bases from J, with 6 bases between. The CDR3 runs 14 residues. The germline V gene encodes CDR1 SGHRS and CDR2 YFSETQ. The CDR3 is CASSLGTPNEKLFF. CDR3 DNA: TGCGCCAGCAGCTTGGGCACCCCTAATGAAAAACTGTTTTTT.